The 5 T cell receptor beta chains given below trace back to one sample, sequenced in a study of CD8 T cells in Susac syndrome. Reverse transcription of about 0.5 to 1 ug RNA was carried out with random hexamers. TCRdb passed the immunoSEQ multiplex PCR reads through MiXCR, listing each CDR3 protein once. The repertoire holds about 300,000 distinct CDR3 sequences, with about 91% as singletons. The sample taken for sequencing was CD8+ T cells from PBMCs. The receptor set was obtained from a human donor with multiple sclerosis.

This clonotype was seen just once. The rearrangement joins TRBV27 to TRBJ2-2; D might be TRBD2 (7 bases). V lost 1 base to trimming and J lost 6 bases, with 12 bases between them. The CDR3 contains 15 residues. The germline gives CDR1 MNHEY, CDR2 SMNVEV (reference sequence). The CDR3, as DNA: TGTGCCAGCAGTTTATATGCGGGGGCTGCCGGGGAGCTGTTTTTT. This translates into CASSLYAGAAGELFF.

This clonotype was recorded only once. The V and J genes are TRBV9 and TRBJ1-1; 8 bases align to TRBD1. The CDR3 consists of 15 residues. The trim removed 3 bases at V and 3 bases at J, leaving 7 bases unmatched. The germline V gene has CDR1 SGDLS and CDR2 YYNGEE. DNA of the CDR3: TGTGCCAGCAGCGCGGGGACAGGCTCTTACACTGAAGCTTTCTTT. It codes for CASSAGTGSYTEAFF.

The rearrangement joins TRBV7-8 to TRBJ2-1, with D perhaps matching TRBD1 or TRBD2 (7 bases each). This CDR3 has 14 residues. The germline CDR1 and CDR2 sequences are SGHVS and FQNEAQ. V lost 8 bases to trimming and J lost 2 bases, with 13 bases between them. The CDR3 spells CASLRGGAYNEQFF. CDR3 DNA sequence: TGTGCCAGCCTCAGGGGGGGGGCCTACAATGAGCAGTTCTTC.

V usage is TRBV6-5 and J usage is TRBJ2-2; D remains ambiguous. Deletions cut 0 bases from V and 0 bases from J, with 11 bases between. Germline CDR1 and CDR2: MNHEY and SVGAGI. The CDR3 is 17 residues long. The CDR3 protein is CASSYSRNGANTGELFF. CDR3 DNA sequence: TGTGCCAGCAGTTACTCCCGAAATGGCGCGAACACCGGGGAGCTGTTTTTT.

V and J are TRBV24-1 and TRBJ2-1; 9 bases map to TRBD2. This CDR3 spans 13 amino acids. Germline V gene sequence: CDR1 KGHDR, CDR2 SFDVKD. The V and J ends lost 12 bases and 5 bases, in that order; junction bases with no gene match: 7. CDR3 amino acids: CAAGTSIHNEQFF. The CDR3 nucleotides read TGTGCCGCGGGGACTAGCATCCACAATGAGCAGTTCTTC.